This T cell receptor (beta chain) was sequenced for a study of blood T cell repertoires in COVID-19. Study information: The study drew acute and convalescent COVID-19 samples from the United States, Italy and Spain. In each case, the material was cDNA or gDNA derived from T cells, B-cell-depleted T cells, or PBMCs.

In the original processing: Estimates of nucleated cell counts were drawn from the amplification of reference gene primers. Clones were read by immunoSEQ multiplex PCR, and TCRdb kept only the in-frame ones, dropping some. The DNA gave D and trimming, while V, J and clone size come from that table. In the table there are 26,000 or so clones, roughly 90% of which are singletons. The sequenced sample was peripheral blood. The origin of this receptor is a human donor in a cohort sampled during active COVID-19.

The CDR3 nucleotides read TGCGCCAGCAGCTCCTTGATGGGACAGACAACCTACGAGCAGTACTTC. The encoded protein is CASSSLMGQTTYEQYF. The genes are TRBV5-1 and TRBJ2-7; 7 bases are a match to TRBD1. Per the germline V gene, CDR1 is SGHRS and CDR2 is YFSETQ. The CDR3 totals 16 residues. J gave up 2 bases and V 3 bases, and 11 bases lay outside the gene matches.